These 10 T cell receptor beta chains were sequenced from one sample in a study of T-cell memory formation after mild COVID-19. MiXCR, run by TCRdb on the 5' RACE reads, gives a single entry per CDR3 protein. The data contain hundreds of thousands of distinct CDR3 sequences, over 15% of them seen just once; the ten biggest clones take up around 8%. The sample was PBMCs or a T cell subset sorted from them (not recorded which). The receptors here all came from an adult woman who had mild COVID-19 (a few samples of this study predate the infection). Cell type and time point are not known.

In this sample, this clonotype turned up a few times. The chain links TRBV29-1 to TRBJ2-2; the match to TRBD2 covers 8 bases. This CDR3 spans 15 amino acids. J was trimmed by 0 bases and V by 6 bases; bases with no gene match: 6. Germline lookup yields CDR1 SQVTM and CDR2 ANQGSEA. DNA for the CDR3: TGCAGCGTCGCGGTAGCGGGGACGAACACCGGGGAGCTGTTTTTT. This sequence encodes CSVAVAGTNTGELFF.

V and J are TRBV7-9 and TRBJ1-5; no clear D gene. Germline V gene lookup returns CDR1 SEHNR and CDR2 FQNEAQ (reference sequence). With 3 bases removed from V and 2 bases from J, the gap between germline ends came to 23 bases. The length of the CDR3 is 19 residues. The CDR3 sequence is CASSFSPAQTITGNQPQHF. The CDR3 DNA reads TGTGCCAGCAGCTTTTCGCCTGCGCAGACAATTACTGGCAATCAGCCCCAGCATTTT.

Here the CDR3 DNA reads TGTGCCAGCAGCCCCCGGACTAGCCGTCACTACGAGCAGTACTTC. This gives the protein CASSPRTSRHYEQYF. The rearrangement uses TRBV9 and TRBJ2-7; 8 bases are shared with TRBD2. The germline gives CDR1 SGDLS, CDR2 YYNGEE. The CDR3 runs to 15 residues. J gave up 3 bases and V 4 bases, and 9 bases lay outside the gene matches.

On this clonotype itself: It may be a read error: a sequence one base away is much more abundant. The chain joins TRBV7-9 to TRBJ2-7; possible D gene TRBD1, 6 bases. The CDR3 runs to 13 residues. Looked up from germline, CDR1 is SEHNR and CDR2 is FQNEAQ (reference sequence). V was trimmed by 5 bases and J by 3 bases, leaving 11 bases between them. The CDR3 coding sequence is TGTGCCAGCAGCGGGGACAAGGGCTACGAGCAGTACTTC. Translating gives CASSGDKGYEQYF.

J is TRBJ2-5 and V is TRBV7-9; no firm D call. CDR1 is SEHNR, CDR2 FQNEAQ, per germline (reference sequence). Trimming shortened V by 1 base and J by 2 bases, and 8 bases separated the two germline ends. The CDR3 sequence is 14 residues long. CDR3 in DNA: TGTGCCAGCAGCTTAGATGGCGGTCAAGAGACCCAGTACTTC. It specifies CASSLDGGQETQYF. Filled out from reference TRBV7-9 and TRBJ2-5, the complete variable domain reads DTGVSQNPRHKITKRGQNVTFRCDPISEHNRLYWYRQTLGQGPEFLTYFQNEAQLEKSRLLSDRFSAERPKGSFSTLEIQRTEQGDSAMYLCASSLDGGQETQYFGPGTRLLVL.

This clonotype was counted a few times. This chain uses TRBV7-9 with TRBJ2-5; unclear D gene. Trimming stripped 1 base from V and 2 bases from J, with 17 bases between. The CDR3 is 17 amino acids. Germline V lookup: CDR1 SEHNR, CDR2 FQNEAQ (reference sequence). CDR3 DNA sequence: TGTGCCAGCAGCTTAGGTGGCCTCTCCCGGAATCAAGAGACCCAGTACTTC. Encoded protein: CASSLGGLSRNQETQYF. Full variable domain (remainder filled in from reference TRBV7-9 and TRBJ2-5): DTGVSQNPRHKITKRGQNVTFRCDPISEHNRLYWYRQTLGQGPEFLTYFQNEAQLEKSRLLSDRFSAERPKGSFSTLEIQRTEQGDSAMYLCASSLGGLSRNQETQYFGPGTRLLVL.

This clonotype came up a few times. J is TRBJ2-4 and V is TRBV9, with 9 bases lining up with TRBD2. Germline trimming cut 4 bases from V and 13 bases from J; bases unmatched to any gene: 12. CDR3 length: 14 residues. Germline V gives CDR1 SGDLS, CDR2 YYNGEE. CDR3 bases: TGTGCCAGCAGCCCCGGGACTAGCAATAATCGGCAGTACTTC. Encoded protein: CASSPGTSNNRQYF.

This clonotype showed up just a few times. The chain carries TRBV28 and TRBJ1-3, with D possibly TRBD1 on 5 matching bases. Germline V CDR1 and CDR2: MDHEN, SYDVKM. Between the trimmed V and J ends, which lost 2 bases and 0 bases, there was a span of 11 bases. This CDR3 spans 16 amino acids. CDR3 in amino acids: CASSLRLGASGNTIYF. The DNA for the CDR3 is TGTGCCAGCAGTTTACGGCTTGGGGCCTCTGGAAACACCATATATTTT.

The V call is TRBV4-2, the J call TRBJ2-3, with D perhaps TRBD2 (5 bases). V lost 4 bases to trimming and J lost 2 bases, with 13 bases between them. The CDR3 extends over 15 amino acids. CDR1 LGHNA and CDR2 YNFKEQ come from the germline V gene. This chain's CDR3 is CASSRERRITDTQYF. CDR3 coding DNA: TGTGCCAGCAGCCGGGAGCGGCGGATCACAGATACGCAGTATTTT.

V usage is TRBV13 and J usage is TRBJ2-1, with no clear D. Looked up from germline, CDR1 is PRHDT and CDR2 is FYEKMQ (reference sequence). The CDR3 covers 12 residues. V was trimmed by 5 bases and J by 8 bases, leaving 10 bases between them. CDR3 bases: TGTGCCAGCAGCCCGCACGTCGATGAGCAGTTCTTC. Protein product: CASSPHVDEQFF.